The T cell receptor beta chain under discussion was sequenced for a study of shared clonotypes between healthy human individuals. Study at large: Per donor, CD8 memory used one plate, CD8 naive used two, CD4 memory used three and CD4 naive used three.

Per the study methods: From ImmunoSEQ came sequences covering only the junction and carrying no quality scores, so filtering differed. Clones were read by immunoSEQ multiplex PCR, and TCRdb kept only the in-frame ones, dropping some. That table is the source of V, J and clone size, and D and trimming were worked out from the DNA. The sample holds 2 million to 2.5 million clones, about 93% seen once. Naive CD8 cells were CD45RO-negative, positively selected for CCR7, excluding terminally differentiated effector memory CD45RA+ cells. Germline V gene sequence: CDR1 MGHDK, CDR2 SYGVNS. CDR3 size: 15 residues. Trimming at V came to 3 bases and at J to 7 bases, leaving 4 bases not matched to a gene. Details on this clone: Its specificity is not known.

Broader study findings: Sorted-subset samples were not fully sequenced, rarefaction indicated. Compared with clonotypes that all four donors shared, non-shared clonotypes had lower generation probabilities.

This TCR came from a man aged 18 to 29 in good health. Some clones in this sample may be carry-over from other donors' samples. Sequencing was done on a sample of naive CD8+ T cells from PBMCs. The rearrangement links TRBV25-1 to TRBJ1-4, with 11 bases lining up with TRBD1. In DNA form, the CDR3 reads TGTGCCAGCAGTGAGTGGGACAGGGGGGCTGAAAAACTGTTTTTT. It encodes CASSEWDRGAEKLFF. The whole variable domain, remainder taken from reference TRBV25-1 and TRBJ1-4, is EADIYQTPRYLVIGTGKKITLECSQTMGHDKMYWYQQDPGMELHLIHYSYGVNSTEKGDLSSESTVSRIRTEHFPLTLESARPSHTSQYLCASSEWDRGAEKLFFGSGTQLSVL.